This T cell receptor (beta chain) was found in a study of blood T cell repertoires in COVID-19. Study summary: From T cells, B-cell-depleted T cells, or PBMCs came the material, which was cDNA or gDNA.

The CDR3 consists of 13 residues. CDR1 and CDR2 from the germline V gene are DFQATT and SNEGSKA (reference sequence). Trimming took off 3 bases at V and 8 bases at J, with 14 bases between the two ends. Assignment of participants to cohorts was predicated upon participant-reported clinical history. Exposed enrollees had met someone with a PCR-confirmed or clinician-diagnosed COVID-19 case at some point within the 2 weeks before study entry. Authors' data handling: Amplification from reference gene primers served as the basis for estimated nucleated cell counts. Libraries were prepared by immunoSEQ multiplex PCR; TCRdb keeps only in-frame clonotypes and omits some of them. Clone size and V and J calls were adopted from that table, with D and trimming inferred from the DNA. The table includes 130,000 to 150,000 clones, about four fifths detected once.

Specimen: PBMCs or T cells enriched from blood (not recorded which). The rearrangement uses TRBV20-1 and TRBJ2-1; a weak D match, TRBD1 (5 bases). The TCR sequence derives from a woman in her forties or fifties who had been exposed to COVID-19. CDR3 DNA sequence: TGCAGTGCTAGTTCAGGGCAGTTACATGAGCAGTTCTTC. It is translated as CSASSGQLHEQFF.